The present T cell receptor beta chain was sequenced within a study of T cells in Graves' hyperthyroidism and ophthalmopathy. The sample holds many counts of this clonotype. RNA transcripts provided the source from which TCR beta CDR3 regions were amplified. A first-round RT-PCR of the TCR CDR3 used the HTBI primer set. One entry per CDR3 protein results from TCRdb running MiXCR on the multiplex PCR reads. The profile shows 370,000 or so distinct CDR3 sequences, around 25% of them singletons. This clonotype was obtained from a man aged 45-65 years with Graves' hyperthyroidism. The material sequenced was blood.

CDR3 region: CAWAGTSGRGTQYF. The CDR3 bases are TGTGCCTGGGCCGGGACTAGCGGGAGAGGGACCCAGTACTTC. The chain has TRBV30 and TRBJ2-5; TRBD2 aligns across 14 bases. CDR3 length: 14 amino acids. Trimming removed 5 bases from V and 7 bases from J; junction bases left unmatched: 6. Germline V gene lookup returns CDR1 GTSNPN and CDR2 SVGIG (reference sequence).